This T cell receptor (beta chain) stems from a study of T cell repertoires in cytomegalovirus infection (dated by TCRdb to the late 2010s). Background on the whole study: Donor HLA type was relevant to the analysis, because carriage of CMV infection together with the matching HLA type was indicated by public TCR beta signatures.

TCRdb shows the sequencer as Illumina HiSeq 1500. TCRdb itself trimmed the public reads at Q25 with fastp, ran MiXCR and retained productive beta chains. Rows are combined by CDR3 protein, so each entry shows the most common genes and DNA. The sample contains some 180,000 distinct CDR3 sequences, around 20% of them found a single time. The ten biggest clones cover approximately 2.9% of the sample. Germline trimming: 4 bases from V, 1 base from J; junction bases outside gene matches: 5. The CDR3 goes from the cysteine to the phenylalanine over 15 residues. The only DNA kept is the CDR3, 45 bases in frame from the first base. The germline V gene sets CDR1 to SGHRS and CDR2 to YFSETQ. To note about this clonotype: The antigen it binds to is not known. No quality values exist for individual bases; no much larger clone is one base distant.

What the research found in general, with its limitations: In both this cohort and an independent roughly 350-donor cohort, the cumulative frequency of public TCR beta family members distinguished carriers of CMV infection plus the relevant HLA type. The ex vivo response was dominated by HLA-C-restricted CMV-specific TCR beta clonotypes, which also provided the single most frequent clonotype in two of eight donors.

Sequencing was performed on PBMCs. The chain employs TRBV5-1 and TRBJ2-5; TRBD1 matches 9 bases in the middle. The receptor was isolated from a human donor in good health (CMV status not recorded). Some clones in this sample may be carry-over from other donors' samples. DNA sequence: TGCGCCAGCAGCACCCTACAGGGGGCCCAAGAGACCCAGTACTTC. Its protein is CASSTLQGAQETQYF.